This entry describes one T cell receptor beta chain. Its antigen remains unknown. These data originate in a study of T cells in localized non-small cell lung cancer. Study-wide results and caveats: Because sequencing included only one region (of the tumor), heterogeneity remains possible. Median roughly 57 top-100 tumor clones were shared with paired adjacent lung.

The assay was immunoSEQ multiplex PCR, and TCRdb's table has in-frame clones only and misses some. The sample comprises roughly 28,000 clones, about 81% of which are singletons, and around 4.1% rests with the top ten. The source was peripheral blood, collected before any cancer treatment. The TCR comes from a woman aged 40-69 years with stage I lung adenocarcinoma.

The CDR3, as DNA: TGTGCCAGCAGCTCCAGCGACAGGGTAAAGAAGTTCTTC. Encoded protein: CASSSSDRVKKFF. The rearrangement links TRBV7-8 to TRBJ2-1; 7 bases align to TRBD1. V shed 4 bases and J 14 bases; nucleotides not matched to a gene: 11. CDR1 and CDR2 (germline): SGHVS, FQNEAQ. The CDR3 is 13 residues long.